This entry lists 9 T cell receptor beta chains sequenced from one sample in a study of post-analysis software for immune sequencing data. Prepared libraries of TCR beta cDNA carried unique molecular identifiers. MiXCR, applied by TCRdb to the PCR reads, yields one record per CDR3 protein. The data contain hundreds of thousands of distinct CDR3 sequences, 59% of them singletons. The study, taken as a whole, reports: The study found TRBV5-6, TRBV5-1 and TRBV20-1 among five TRBV segments more frequent in patients than controls.

What these receptors recognize is not known. The sequenced material came from blood. Source of these receptors: a girl aged 2 to 9 with multiple sclerosis.

This chain uses TRBV29-1 with TRBJ2-1, with TRBD2 matching 9 bases. Per the germline V gene, CDR1 is SQVTM and CDR2 is ANQGSEA. J gave up 10 bases and V 1 base, and 8 bases lay outside the gene matches. CDR3 size: 14 residues. CDR3 loop: CSVEVAGGPWEQFF. The DNA for the CDR3 is TGCAGCGTTGAAGTGGCGGGAGGGCCTTGGGAGCAGTTCTTC.

The V call is TRBV5-1, the J call TRBJ2-3; 8 bases agree with TRBD2. Germline CDR1 is SGHRS and CDR2 is YFSETQ. After removal of 4 bases from V and 2 bases from J, the junction contained 12 bases not matched to a gene. CDR3 size: 17 residues. The CDR3 DNA sequence: TGCGCCAGCAGCCCCGGAGGGCTAGCGGGCCTCACAGATACGCAGTATTTT. This gives the protein CASSPGGLAGLTDTQYF. Complete variable domain (other parts from reference TRBV5-1 and TRBJ2-3): KAGVTQTPRYLIKTRGQQVTLSCSPISGHRSVSWYQQTPGQGLQFLFEYFSETQRNKGNFPGRFSGRQFSNSRSEMNVSTLELGDSALYLCASSPGGLAGLTDTQYFGPGTRLTVL.

The V call is TRBV6-2 or TRBV6-3, the J call TRBJ2-5; D perhaps matches TRBD1 (6 bases). The germline gives CDR1 MNHEY, CDR2 SVGEGT. The CDR3 consists of 13 residues. The V end lost 3 bases, the J end lost 11 bases, and 16 bases lay between the germline ends. CDR3: CASSYARGREQYF. The DNA of the CDR3 is TGTGCCAGCAGTTATGCCAGGGGAAGGGAGCAGTACTTC.

CDR3 sequence reads: CASSSGGVGNEQFF. The CDR3 region has the DNA TGTGCCAGCAGCTCGGGGGGAGTCGGCAATGAGCAGTTCTTC. This chain uses TRBV7-9 with TRBJ2-1, with 7 positions matching TRBD2. V trimming: 4 bases; J trimming: 6 bases; junction bases outside the gene matches: 6. Per germline, CDR1 SEHNR and CDR2 FQNEAQ (reference sequence). The CDR3 sequence is 14 residues long.

CDR3 DNA: TGTGCCAGCAGAGTGACAGGGAACACTGAAGCTTTCTTT. Protein sequence: CASRVTGNTEAFF. The rearrangement links TRBV3-1 to TRBJ1-1; D may be TRBD1 (6 bases). The CDR3 has 13 amino acids. The germline V gene has CDR1 LGHDT and CDR2 YNNKEL (reference sequence). Trimming cost V 6 bases and J 1 base, with 9 bases left between them.

The V and J genes are TRBV25-1 and TRBJ2-7, with 13 bases matching TRBD2. V gave up 4 bases and J gave up 4 bases; unmatched junction bases: 22. Germline CDR1 is MGHDK and CDR2 is SYGVNS. The CDR3 totals 21 residues. Here the CDR3 reads CASSVAGTGVILAGGPYEQYF. The CDR3 DNA reads TGTGCCAGCAGTGTCGCCGGGACAGGGGTCATACTAGCGGGAGGGCCTTACGAGCAGTACTTC.

The V gene is TRBV5-1, the J gene TRBJ2-3; D remains unclear. From germline, CDR1 is SGHRS and CDR2 YFSETQ. The V end lost 0 bases, the J end lost 2 bases, and 7 bases lay between the germline ends. This CDR3 has 14 residues. CDR3 DNA: TGCGCCAGCAGCTTGGAACAGCTCACAGATACGCAGTATTTT. Encoded protein: CASSLEQLTDTQYF.

V usage is TRBV7-9 and J usage is TRBJ1-1, with D possibly TRBD1 on 5 matching bases. Germline lookup yields CDR1 SEHNR and CDR2 FQNEAQ (reference sequence). There are 16 residues in the CDR3. Trimming left V 4 bases short and J 3 bases short, with 18 bases between. In DNA, the CDR3 is TGTGCCAGCAGCTCCGCGACAGCTCGATCGGACACTGAAGCTTTCTTT. This translates into CASSSATARSDTEAFF.

Regarding this clonotype: The germline gene is not matched at one end of the junction; a read error may be the cause. The rearrangement uses TRBV5-1 and TRBJ2-1, with a tentative D call TRBD2 (6 bases). CDR1 is SGHRS and CDR2 is YFSETQ in the germline V gene. The CDR3 totals 13 residues. The CDR3 reads CVSSPGDLNEQFF. Here the CDR3 DNA reads TGCGTCAGCAGCCCCGGGGACTTAAATGAGCAGTTCTTC. The full variable domain, in which reference TRBV5-1 and TRBJ2-1 provide the parts outside the CDR3, is KAGVTQTPRYLIKTRGQQVTLSCSPISGHRSVSWYQQTPGQGLQFLFEYFSETQRNKGNFPGRFSGRQFSNSRSEMNVSTLELGDSALYLCVSSPGDLNEQFFGPGTRLTVL.